These 10 T cell receptor beta chains originate from one sample sequenced in a study of metastatic and nonmetastatic thyroid tumors (dated by TCRdb to the early 2020s). The library was produced with PCR. Sequencing relied on an Illumina HiSeq 4000. The public reads were reprocessed in TCRdb via fastp at Q25 and MiXCR, keeping in-frame beta chains. Recorded for this sample are roughly 27,000 clones; roughly 23% of them occurred a single time. The ten largest clones take up 13% to 15% of the sample. Before undergoing thyroid surgery, none of the patients had been given any kind of treatment. Sequencing used blood. The receptors shown here come from a female donor with papillary thyroid cancer or a benign thyroid nodule (not recorded which). Some clones in this sample may be carry-over from other donors' samples.

Sample share makes this clone medium-sized (0.01 to 0.1%). This rearrangement joins TRBV7-9 to TRBJ1-2, with D perhaps matching TRBD1 (5 bases). The CDR3 contains 14 residues. Germline V gene sequence: CDR1 SEHNR, CDR2 FQNEAQ (reference sequence). The V end lost 2 bases, the J end lost 2 bases, and 9 bases lay between the germline ends. CDR3: CASSLQGLNYGYTF. The CDR3 DNA reads as TGTGCCAGCAGCTTACAGGGTCTAAACTATGGCTACACCTTC.

This clone has ten or more counts. This chain connects TRBV4-3 to TRBJ1-1; the D gene is possibly TRBD1 (5 bases). The ends were cut back, 0 bases at V and 8 bases at J, with 10 bases in the middle. CDR1 LGHNA and CDR2 YSLEER come from the germline V gene. The CDR3 contains 13 residues. CDR3 amino acids: CASSQDLRDEAFF. CDR3 nucleotides: TGCGCCAGCAGCCAAGATTTGAGGGACGAAGCTTTCTTT.

The rearrangement uses TRBV9 and TRBJ2-3; D ambiguous. CDR3 length: 15 residues. Trimming pared 0 bases from V and 7 bases from J, leaving 15 bases between. Per the germline V gene, CDR1 is SGDLS and CDR2 is YYNGEE. The CDR3 DNA reads TGTGCCAGCAGCGTAGAGCAGTGGGTGGCATATACGCAGTATTTT. Translating it yields CASSVEQWVAYTQYF.

This clone was detected many times. The junction does not match germline at one end; this may be a read error. The J gene is TRBJ1-3, the V gene TRBV29-1, with D perhaps TRBD1 (6 bases). This CDR3 has 15 amino acids. Germline V gives CDR1 SQVTM, CDR2 ANQGSEA. In DNA form, the CDR3 reads TGCAGCGTAGAAGGGGGGGCACCCTCTGGAAACACCATATATTTT. Protein sequence: CSVEGGAPSGNTIYF.

This chain uses TRBV6-2 or TRBV6-3 with TRBJ1-2, with D perhaps TRBD1 (5 bases). Per germline, CDR1 MNHEY and CDR2 SVGEGT. The V end lost 0 bases, the J end lost 4 bases, and 9 bases lay between the germline ends. The CDR3 totals 14 residues. CDR3 in amino acids: CASSYSRGLYGYTF. Here the CDR3 DNA reads TGTGCCAGCAGTTACTCGAGGGGTCTCTATGGCTACACCTTC.

This clone was observed many times. The chain links TRBV20-1 to TRBJ2-1; D gene uncertain. The germline V and J ends were trimmed by 1 base and 7 bases, with 14 bases remaining between them. This CDR3 has 14 residues. Germline-derived CDR1 and CDR2 are DFQATT and SNEGSKA (reference sequence). The CDR3 sequence is CSARGQMEYNEQFF. The CDR3 coding sequence is TGCAGTGCTAGAGGGCAGATGGAATATAATGAGCAGTTCTTC.

This clone was counted ten times or more. The chain uses TRBV7-2 and TRBJ2-3; D remains ambiguous. With 3 bases removed from V and 3 bases from J, the gap between germline ends came to 10 bases. This CDR3 comprises 14 residues. Germline V CDR1 and CDR2: SGHTA, FQGNSA. CDR3 sequence: CASSFLTKTDTQYF. CDR3 coding DNA: TGTGCCAGCAGCTTCCTCACTAAGACAGATACGCAGTATTTT.

V and J are TRBV7-2 and TRBJ2-7; 7 nucleotides agree with TRBD2. CDR1 and CDR2 (germline): SGHTA, FQGNSA. There are 15 residues in the CDR3. V was pared by 2 bases and J by 0 bases, with 4 bases of the junction left unmatched. This CDR3 is CASSLWASGSYEQYF. CDR3 DNA: TGTGCCAGCAGCTTATGGGCTAGCGGCTCCTACGAGCAGTACTTC.

The V call is TRBV18, the J call TRBJ1-2; no clear D. Germline CDR1 and CDR2: KGHSH and LQKENI. The V end was cut by 1 base, the J end by 6 bases, with 9 bases between. The CDR3 is 13 residues long. Here the CDR3 reads CASSPRPRDGYTF. The CDR3 nucleotides read TGTGCCAGCTCACCACGACCAAGGGATGGCTACACCTTC.

This sequence joins TRBV20-1 and TRBJ2-7; D not certain. The CDR3 has 12 amino acids. The V gene lost 3 bases and the J gene lost 2 bases, with 8 bases spanning the gap. CDR1 is DFQATT and CDR2 is SNEGSKA in the germline V gene (reference sequence). The CDR3 nucleotides are TGCAGTGCTAGTCAGGTGGCCTACGAGCAGTACTTC. Its protein is CSASQVAYEQYF.